These 22 T cell receptor beta chains originate from one sample sequenced in a study of technical replicates of blood from several donors. Measured with immunoSEQ multiplex PCR; TCRdb has only the in-frame clones, and not every one. Among tens of thousands of clones listed, 95% to 98% were seen once. Sequencing input: T cells isolated from PBMCs. These receptors were collected from a human donor in good health.

The rearrangement joins TRBV7-7 to TRBJ2-2, with 9 bases identical to TRBD1. Germline values: CDR1 SSHAT, CDR2 FNYEAQ (reference sequence). The J segment lost 6 bases and the V segment lost 5 bases, leaving 19 bases of the junction unmatched. The CDR3 has 19 amino acids. This chain's CDR3 is CASSPRVPTETGGSGELFF. The CDR3 DNA is TGTGCCAGCAGCCCCAGGGTTCCCACAGAGACAGGGGGATCCGGGGAGCTGTTTTTT.

The chain combines TRBV10-1 with TRBJ2-7; 7 positions match TRBD1. V trimming: 2 bases; J trimming: 1 base; junction bases outside the gene matches: 5. The CDR3 extends over 15 amino acids. In germline, CDR1 is WNHNN, CDR2 SYGVQD (reference sequence). DNA of the CDR3: TGCGCCAGCAGTGAGAACCGGGACAGATCCTACGAGCAGTACTTC. This gives the protein CASSENRDRSYEQYF.

The gene calls are TRBV28 and TRBJ2-5; perhaps TRBD1 as D (6 bases). V was shortened by 1 base and J by 4 bases, with 19 bases between the two germline ends. In germline, CDR1 is MDHEN, CDR2 SYDVKM. The CDR3 loop spans 17 amino acids. CDR3: CASSLYRDQGRGETQYF. Here the CDR3 DNA reads TGTGCCAGCAGTTTATACCGGGACCAGGGGCGAGGAGAGACCCAGTACTTC.

This chain joins TRBV2 and TRBJ1-5; TRBD1 aligns across 7 bases. This CDR3 has 14 residues. With 6 bases clipped from V and 0 bases from J, the junction kept 2 bases outside the gene matches. Germline-derived CDR1 and CDR2 are SNHLY and FYNNEI. CDR3 nucleotides: TGTGCCAGCAGGAACAGGGGTAGCAATCAGCCCCAGCATTTT. It translates to CASRNRGSNQPQHF.

The J gene is TRBJ2-3, the V gene TRBV4-1; D unresolved. V lost 1 base, J lost 0 bases, and 5 bases lay in between. Looked up from germline, CDR1 is MGHRA and CDR2 is YSYEKL. The CDR3 contains 14 residues. This CDR3 reads CASSQVLSTDTQYF. CDR3 bases: TGCGCCAGCAGCCAAGTCTTGAGCACAGATACGCAGTATTTT.

V usage is TRBV7-3 and J usage is TRBJ2-4; TRBD2 is a possible D gene (6 bases). Germline CDR1 SGHTA, CDR2 FQGTGA. Trimming took 3 bases from V and 8 from J, leaving 11 bases between them. The CDR3 sequence is 13 residues long. In nucleotides, the CDR3 is TGTGCCAGCAGCTTGGGACCGGGGGACATTCAGTACTTC. Its translation is CASSLGPGDIQYF.

V usage is TRBV28 and J usage is TRBJ2-7, with 7 bases lining up with TRBD1. Germline assignment: CDR1 MDHEN and CDR2 SYDVKM. Trimming at V came to 6 bases and at J to 3 bases, leaving 8 bases not matched to a gene. The CDR3 length is 14 residues. This chain's CDR3 is CASRTGTERYEQYF. CDR3 nucleotide sequence: TGTGCCAGCAGAACCGGGACAGAACGCTACGAGCAGTACTTC.

The chain is built from TRBV2 and TRBJ2-2, with 8 bases matching TRBD2. Germline V gene sequence: CDR1 SNHLY, CDR2 FYNNEI. CDR3 length: 17 amino acids. Trimming took 0 bases from V and 6 from J; bases not matched to a gene: 9. DNA for the CDR3: TGTGCCAGCAGTGAAGCGCTGGGACTAGGAGGGTCCGGGGAGCTGTTTTTT. Translation: CASSEALGLGGSGELFF.

The count of this clone is one. The chain joins TRBV29-1 to TRBJ2-3; 7 bases map to TRBD2. Germline-derived CDR1 and CDR2 are SQVTM and ANQGSEA. The J segment lost 1 base and the V segment lost 6 bases, leaving 10 bases of the junction unmatched. This CDR3 spans 15 amino acids. The CDR3 coding sequence is TGCAGCGTCGATGGGGGGGAGATCGGCACAGATACGCAGTATTTT. Protein: CSVDGGEIGTDTQYF.

The count of this clone is one. The V call is TRBV10-1, the J call TRBJ2-1, with D perhaps TRBD1 (5 bases). Germline V gene lookup returns CDR1 WNHNN and CDR2 SYGVQD (reference sequence). This CDR3 spans 12 amino acids. V gave up 0 bases and J gave up 14 bases, with 11 bases separating them. CDR3 in amino acids: CASSESATVKFF. CDR3 coding DNA: TGCGCCAGCAGTGAGTCGGCGACAGTTAAGTTCTTC.

CDR3 region: CASSQGRYDYNEQFF. In DNA, the CDR3 is TGCGCCAGCAGCCAAGGGAGGTACGACTACAATGAGCAGTTCTTC. The rearrangement links TRBV4-3 to TRBJ2-1, with a possible D match to TRBD2 (5 bases). V lost 1 base and J lost 3, with 10 bases in between. The germline gives CDR1 LGHNA, CDR2 YSLEER. The CDR3 has 15 amino acids.

The chain's CDR3 is CSVDSETDSYEQYF. The CDR3 region has the DNA TGCAGCGTTGACTCGGAGACAGATTCCTACGAGCAGTACTTC. The J gene is TRBJ2-7, the V gene TRBV29-1; D is possibly TRBD1 (5 bases). V was cut by 3 bases and J by 1 base, with 13 bases left in between. The CDR3 covers 14 residues. Per the germline V gene, CDR1 is SQVTM and CDR2 is ANQGSEA.

This chain connects TRBV5-1 to TRBJ1-5; no clear D. The germline V and J ends were trimmed by 1 base and 4 bases, with 6 bases remaining between them. This CDR3 is 13 amino acids long. Germline V gives CDR1 SGHRS, CDR2 YFSETQ. DNA for the CDR3: TGCGCCAGCAGCTTGAGAGAAAATCAGCCCCAGCATTTT. Translating gives CASSLRENQPQHF.

The chain combines TRBV2 with TRBJ1-3, with TRBD1 matching 7 bases. Per germline, CDR1 SNHLY and CDR2 FYNNEI. The CDR3 length is 15 residues. J was trimmed by 3 bases and V by 8 bases; bases with no gene match: 10. CDR3 residues: CASWDSTSYGNTIYF. CDR3 DNA sequence: TGTGCCAGCTGGGACAGCACTTCCTATGGAAACACCATATATTTT.

The rearrangement joins TRBV7-2 to TRBJ1-5, with TRBD1 matching 7 bases. Germline V gene sequence: CDR1 SGHTA, CDR2 FQGNSA. The CDR3 is made up of 14 amino acids. With V trimmed by 5 bases and J by 6 bases, 7 bases remained unmatched. The CDR3 is CASSAWDRVQPQHF. DNA for the CDR3: TGTGCCAGCAGCGCCTGGGACAGAGTTCAGCCCCAGCATTTT.

This rearrangement joins TRBV30 to TRBJ1-1; D uncertain. The CDR3 runs to 12 residues. Germline V gene sequence: CDR1 GTSNPN, CDR2 SVGIG (reference sequence). The germline V and J ends were trimmed by 0 bases and 10 bases, with 12 bases remaining between them. The CDR3 DNA follows: TGTGCCTGGAGTGTACTTCCGGAGGGAGCTTTCTTT. It is translated as CAWSVLPEGAFF.

The chain joins TRBV27 to TRBJ2-1; 7 bases are a match to TRBD2. CDR1 is MNHEY, CDR2 SMNVEV, per germline (reference sequence). CDR3 size: 14 residues. V trimming: 7 bases; J trimming: 4 bases; junction bases outside the gene matches: 7. The DNA for the CDR3 is TGTGCCAGCAAGGCGGCGGGAGTGTACAATGAGCAGTTCTTC. Amino acids: CASKAAGVYNEQFF.

The chain employs TRBV9 and TRBJ2-7, with TRBD2 matching 10 bases. Trimming removed 3 bases from V and 0 bases from J; junction bases left unmatched: 9. Germline CDR1 is SGDLS and CDR2 is YYNGEE. This CDR3 has 17 residues. The CDR3 DNA reads as TGTGCCAGCAGCGCCTACGCCGGGACTAGCGCCTCCTACGAGCAGTACTTC. Translating it yields CASSAYAGTSASYEQYF.

As concerns this clone: One end of the junction is discordant with germline, which a read error may explain. The chain combines TRBV7-7 with TRBJ2-2; TRBD2 matches 8 bases. In germline, CDR1 is SSHAT, CDR2 FNYEAQ (reference sequence). This CDR3 contains 15 residues. The CDR3 loop is CASSPTSGHTGELFF. In nucleotides, the CDR3 is TGTGCTAGCAGCCCCACTAGCGGTCACACCGGGGAGCTGTTTTTT.

V usage is TRBV2 and J usage is TRBJ2-7, with TRBD2 as a possible D gene (5 bases). This CDR3 is built from 15 residues. Trimming pared 3 bases from V and 2 bases from J, leaving 14 bases between. Germline V gives CDR1 SNHLY, CDR2 FYNNEI. In nucleotides, the CDR3 is TGTGCCAGCAGTGATACACCCGGGAAGGCCTACGAGCAGTACTTC. This sequence encodes CASSDTPGKAYEQYF.

This clone has a single count. The rearrangement uses TRBV4-2 and TRBJ2-1, with D perhaps matching TRBD2 (6 bases). Germline V gene lookup returns CDR1 LGHNA and CDR2 YNFKEQ. V lost 0 bases and J lost 8, with 8 bases in between. CDR3 size: 13 residues. CDR3 amino acids: CASSQEWGDEQFF. In nucleotides, the CDR3 is TGTGCCAGCAGCCAAGAATGGGGGGATGAGCAGTTCTTC.

The chain is built from TRBV4-1 and TRBJ2-7; 7 nucleotides align to TRBD1. In germline, CDR1 is MGHRA, CDR2 YSYEKL. V dropped 3 bases and J dropped 6; count of bases not matched to a gene: 5. This CDR3 spans 13 amino acids. CDR3 protein: CASSQAEGAEQYF. The CDR3 DNA sequence: TGCGCCAGCAGCCAGGCAGAGGGGGCCGAGCAGTACTTC.